Following are 7 T cell receptor beta chains from one sample sequenced in a study of CD8 T cells in ankylosing spondylitis. TCRdb re-analysed the 5' RACE reads in MiXCR, keeping a single row per CDR3 protein. The sample shows 45,000 to 65,000 distinct CDR3 sequences, around 7.4% of them seen only once. The sequenced sample was blood, either unsorted or a sorted T cell fraction (not recorded which). These receptors were taken from a female donor with ankylosing spondylitis or in good health (not recorded which).

This clonotype was found many times. The rearrangement links TRBV10-3 to TRBJ1-2; 7 bases map to TRBD1. The junction had 8 bases not matched to a gene; V was cut back by 10 bases and J by 0 bases. Germline CDR1 ENHRY, CDR2 SYGVKD. This CDR3 spans 14 amino acids. CDR3 residues: CATGQEEANYGYTF. Here the CDR3 DNA reads TGTGCCACCGGACAGGAAGAAGCTAACTATGGCTACACCTTC.

This clonotype was counted between two and nine times. The chain recombines TRBV7-2 with TRBJ1-2; weak D call: TRBD1 (5 bases). The CDR3 has 17 amino acids. V was pared by 6 bases and J by 5 bases, with 25 bases between. The germline V gene encodes CDR1 SGHTA and CDR2 FQGNSA. The CDR3 here is CASRGTTVRVPPYGYTF. The CDR3 DNA sequence: TGTGCCAGCAGGGGGACGACAGTCAGAGTTCCACCTTATGGCTACACCTTC. Drawing the rest from reference TRBV7-2 and TRBJ1-2, the complete variable domain is GAGVSQSPSNKVTEKGKDVELRCDPISGHTALYWYRQSLGQGLEFLIYFQGNSAPDKSGLPSDRFSAERTGGSVSTLTIQRTQQEDSAVYLCASRGTTVRVPPYGYTFGSGTRLTVV.

This clonotype has ten or more counts. This rearrangement joins TRBV25-1 to TRBJ2-3; D uncertain. The CDR3 runs to 16 residues. Germline assignment: CDR1 MGHDK and CDR2 SYGVNS. V lost 0 bases, J lost 1 base, and 11 bases lay in between. CDR3 sequence (DNA): TGTGCCAGCAGTGAATACAACGGTCCTGGCACAGATACGCAGTATTTT. Translation gives CASSEYNGPGTDTQYF. Combining the CDR3 with reference TRBV25-1 and TRBJ2-3 gives the whole variable domain EADIYQTPRYLVIGTGKKITLECSQTMGHDKMYWYQQDPGMELHLIHYSYGVNSTEKGDLSSESTVSRIRTEHFPLTLESARPSHTSQYLCASSEYNGPGTDTQYFGPGTRLTVL.

This clonotype was picked up many times. V is TRBV5-1 and J is TRBJ1-3, with a weak D call TRBD1 (6 bases). The V end lost 4 bases, the J end lost 7 bases, and 24 bases lay between the germline ends. Germline loops: CDR1 SGHRS, CDR2 YFSETQ. CDR3 size: 17 residues. For the CDR3, the DNA is TGCGCCAGCAGCCCCGGGTCTATCGGGGGCTCCGGGAACACCATATATTTT. Translated: CASSPGSIGGSGNTIYF.

This clonotype was observed a handful of times. An end of the junction differs from the germline gene, which may be a read error. The J gene is TRBJ2-5, the V gene TRBV7-7, with 8 positions matching TRBD1. In germline, CDR1 is SSHAT, CDR2 FNYEAQ (reference sequence). CDR3 length equals 14 residues. This CDR3 reads CASSGQGAWETQYF. For the CDR3, the DNA is TGTGCTAGCAGTGGGCAGGGGGCGTGGGAGACCCAGTACTTC.

Many counts were recorded for this clonotype. This chain joins TRBV20-1 and TRBJ1-1, with a tentative D call TRBD1 (6 bases). The CDR3 extends over 16 amino acids. Germline loops: CDR1 DFQATT, CDR2 SNEGSKA (reference sequence). The ends were cut back, 3 bases at V and 1 base at J, with 18 bases in the middle. The DNA of the CDR3 is TGCAGTGCTAGGGGGAGGGGGGCTGTGAGGAACACTGAAGCTTTCTTT. It encodes CSARGRGAVRNTEAFF.

This clonotype was recorded many times. V and J are TRBV7-9 and TRBJ1-2; TRBD1 might be the D (5 bases). Germline assignment: CDR1 SEHNR and CDR2 FQNEAQ (reference sequence). The CDR3 sequence is 12 residues long. The V and J ends lost 3 bases and 6 bases respectively, with 8 bases between them. DNA for the CDR3: TGTGCCAGCAGCTTTGGGGGAGATGGCTACACCTTC. It yields the protein CASSFGGDGYTF. Full variable domain (missing parts from reference TRBV7-9 and TRBJ1-2): DTGVSQNPRHKITKRGQNVTFRCDPISEHNRLYWYRQTLGQGPEFLTYFQNEAQLEKSRLLSDRFSAERPKGSFSTLEIQRTEQGDSAMYLCASSFGGDGYTFGSGTRLTVV.